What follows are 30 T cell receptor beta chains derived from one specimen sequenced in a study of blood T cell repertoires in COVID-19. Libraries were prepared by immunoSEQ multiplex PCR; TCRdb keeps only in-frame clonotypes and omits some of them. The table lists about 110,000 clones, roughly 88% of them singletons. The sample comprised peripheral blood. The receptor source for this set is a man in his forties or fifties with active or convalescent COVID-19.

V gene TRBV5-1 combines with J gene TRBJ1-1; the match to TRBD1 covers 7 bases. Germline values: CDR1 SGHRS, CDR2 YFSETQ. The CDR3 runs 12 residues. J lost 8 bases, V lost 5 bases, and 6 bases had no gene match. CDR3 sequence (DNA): TGCGCCAGCAGGAACTGGGGACAGGAAGCTTTCTTT. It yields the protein CASRNWGQEAFF.

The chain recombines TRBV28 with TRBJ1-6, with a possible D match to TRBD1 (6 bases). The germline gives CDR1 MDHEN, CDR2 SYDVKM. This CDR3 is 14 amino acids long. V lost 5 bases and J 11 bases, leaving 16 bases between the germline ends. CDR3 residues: CASSRWGREAPLHF. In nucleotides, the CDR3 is TGTGCCAGCAGTCGCTGGGGGCGCGAGGCACCCCTCCACTTT. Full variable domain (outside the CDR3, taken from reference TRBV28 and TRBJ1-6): DVKVTQSSRYLVKRTGEKVFLECVQDMDHENMFWYRQDPGLGLRLIYFSYDVKMKEKGDIPEGYSVSREKKERFSLILESASTNQTSMYLCASSRWGREAPLHFGNGTRLTVT.

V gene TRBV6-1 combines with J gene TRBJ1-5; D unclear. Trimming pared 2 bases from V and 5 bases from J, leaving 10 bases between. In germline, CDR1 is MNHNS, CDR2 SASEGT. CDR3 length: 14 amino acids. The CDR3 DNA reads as TGTGCCAGCAGTGAAAGCGCGCCATATCAGCCCCAGCATTTT. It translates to CASSESAPYQPQHF.

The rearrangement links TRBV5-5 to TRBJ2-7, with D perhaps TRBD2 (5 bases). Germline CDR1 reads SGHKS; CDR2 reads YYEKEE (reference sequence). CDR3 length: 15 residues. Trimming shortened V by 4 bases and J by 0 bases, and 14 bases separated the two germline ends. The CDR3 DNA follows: TGTGCCAGCAGCCCTCTAGCCGTTGGCTCCTACGAGCAGTACTTC. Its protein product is CASSPLAVGSYEQYF.

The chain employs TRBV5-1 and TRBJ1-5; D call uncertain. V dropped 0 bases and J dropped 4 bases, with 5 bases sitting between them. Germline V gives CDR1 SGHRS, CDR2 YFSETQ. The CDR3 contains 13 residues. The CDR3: CASSLAENQPQHF. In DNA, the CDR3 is TGCGCCAGCAGCTTGGCCGAGAATCAGCCCCAGCATTTT.

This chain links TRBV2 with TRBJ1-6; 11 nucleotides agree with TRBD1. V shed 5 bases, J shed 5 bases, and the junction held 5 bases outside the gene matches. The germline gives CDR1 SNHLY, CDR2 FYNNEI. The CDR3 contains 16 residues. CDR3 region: CASSRTGGINNSPLHF. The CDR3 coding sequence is TGTGCCAGCAGTCGGACAGGGGGCATCAATAATTCACCCCTCCACTTT.

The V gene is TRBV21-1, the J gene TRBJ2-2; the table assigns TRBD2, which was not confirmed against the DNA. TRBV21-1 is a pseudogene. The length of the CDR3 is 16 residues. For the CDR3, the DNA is TGTGCCAGCAGCATTAGCGGGAGGGCCGGGACCGGGGAGCTGTTTTTT. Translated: CASSISGRAGTGELFF.

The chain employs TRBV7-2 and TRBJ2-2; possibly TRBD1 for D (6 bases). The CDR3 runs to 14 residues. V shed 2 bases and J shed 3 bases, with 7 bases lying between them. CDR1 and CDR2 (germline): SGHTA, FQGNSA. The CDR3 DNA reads TGTGCCAGCAGCTTATCAGGGGACACCGGGGAGCTGTTTTTT. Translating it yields CASSLSGDTGELFF.

This CDR3 reads CASSPRAGGWFNEQFF. In DNA, the CDR3 is TGTGCCAGCAGCCCGAGAGCTGGCGGGTGGTTCAATGAGCAGTTCTTC. The chain couples TRBV7-2 to TRBJ2-1; D might be TRBD2 (5 bases). Germline V lookup: CDR1 SGHTA, CDR2 FQGNSA. Trimming pared 5 bases from V and 6 bases from J, leaving 20 bases between. CDR3 length equals 16 residues.

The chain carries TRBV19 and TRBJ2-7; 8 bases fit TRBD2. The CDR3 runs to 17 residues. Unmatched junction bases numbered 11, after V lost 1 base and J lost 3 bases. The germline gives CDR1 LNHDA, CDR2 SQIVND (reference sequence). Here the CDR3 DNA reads TGTGCCAGTAGTATAGGCCGGCGGGAGGAGGGATTCTACGAGCAGTACTTC. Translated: CASSIGRREEGFYEQYF.

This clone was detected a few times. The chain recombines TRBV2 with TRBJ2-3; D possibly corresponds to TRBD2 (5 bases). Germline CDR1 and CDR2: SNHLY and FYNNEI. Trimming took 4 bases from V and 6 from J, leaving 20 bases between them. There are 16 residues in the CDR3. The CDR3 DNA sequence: TGTGCCAGCAGTGCTGGTACCGGTTGGGAGACCGATACGCAGTATTTT. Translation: CASSAGTGWETDTQYF.

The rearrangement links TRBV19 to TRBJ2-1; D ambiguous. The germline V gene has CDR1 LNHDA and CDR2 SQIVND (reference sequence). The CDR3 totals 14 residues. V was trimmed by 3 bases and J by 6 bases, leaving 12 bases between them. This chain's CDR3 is CASSIIGDSNEQFF. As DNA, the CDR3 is TGTGCCAGTAGTATTATAGGAGACTCCAATGAGCAGTTCTTC.

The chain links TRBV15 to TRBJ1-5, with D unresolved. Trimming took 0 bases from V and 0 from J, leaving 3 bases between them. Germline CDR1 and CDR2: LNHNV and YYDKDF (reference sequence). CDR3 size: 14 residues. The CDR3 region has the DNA TGTGCCACCAGCAGAGATTATAGCAATCAGCCCCAGCATTTT. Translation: CATSRDYSNQPQHF.

The CDR3 is CASSQGPGGTDTQYF. The DNA of the CDR3 is TGTGCCAGCAGCCAAGGCCCCGGGGGCACAGATACGCAGTATTTT. The rearrangement uses TRBV3-1 (or the pseudogene TRBV3-2) and TRBJ2-3; D possibly corresponds to TRBD2 (5 bases). This CDR3 is 15 amino acids long. Germline CDR1 is LGHDT and CDR2 is YNNKEL (reference sequence). V lost 1 base, J lost 1 base, and 9 bases lay in between.

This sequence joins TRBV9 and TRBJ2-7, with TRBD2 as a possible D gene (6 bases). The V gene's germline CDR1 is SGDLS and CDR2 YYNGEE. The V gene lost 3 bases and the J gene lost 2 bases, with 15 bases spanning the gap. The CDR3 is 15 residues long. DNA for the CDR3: TGTGCCAGCAGCGCCGGGGGAGGCCGCGCCTACGAGCAGTACTTC. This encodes CASSAGGGRAYEQYF.

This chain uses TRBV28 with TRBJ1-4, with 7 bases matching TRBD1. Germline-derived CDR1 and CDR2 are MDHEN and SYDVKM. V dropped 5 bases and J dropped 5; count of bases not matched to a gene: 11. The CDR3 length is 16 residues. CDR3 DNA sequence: TGTGCCAGCAGTCGAGCCTGGGACAGACTAAATGAAAAACTGTTTTTT. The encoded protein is CASSRAWDRLNEKLFF.

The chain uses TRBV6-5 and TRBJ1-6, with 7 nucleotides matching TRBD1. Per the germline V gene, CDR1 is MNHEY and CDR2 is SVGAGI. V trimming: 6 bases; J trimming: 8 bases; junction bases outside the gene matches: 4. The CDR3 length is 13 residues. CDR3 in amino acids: CASRGQIYSPLHF. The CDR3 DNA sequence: TGTGCCAGCAGGGGACAGATTTATTCACCCCTCCACTTT.

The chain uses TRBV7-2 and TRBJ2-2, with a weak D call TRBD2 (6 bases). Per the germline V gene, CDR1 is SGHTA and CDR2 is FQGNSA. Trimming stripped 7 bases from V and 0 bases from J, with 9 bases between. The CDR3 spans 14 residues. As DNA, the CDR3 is TGTGCCAGCACGCCGGGGGCGAACACCGGGGAGCTGTTTTTT. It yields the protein CASTPGANTGELFF. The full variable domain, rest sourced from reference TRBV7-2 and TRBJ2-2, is GAGVSQSPSNKVTEKGKDVELRCDPISGHTALYWYRQSLGQGLEFLIYFQGNSAPDKSGLPSDRFSAERTGGSVSTLTIQRTQQEDSAVYLCASTPGANTGELFFGEGSRLTVL.

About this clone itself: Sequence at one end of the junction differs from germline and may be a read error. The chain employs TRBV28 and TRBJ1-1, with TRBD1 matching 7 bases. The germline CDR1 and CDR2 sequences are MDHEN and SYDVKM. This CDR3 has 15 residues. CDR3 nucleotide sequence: TGTGCCACCAGTTCTCCAACAGGGGCGGGCACTGAAGCTTTCTTT. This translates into CATSSPTGAGTEAFF. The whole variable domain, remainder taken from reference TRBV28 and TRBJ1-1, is DVKVTQSSRYLVKRTGEKVFLECVQDMDHENMFWYRQDPGLGLRLIYFSYDVKMKEKGDIPEGYSVSREKKERFSLILESASTNQTSMYLCATSSPTGAGTEAFFGQGTRLTVV.

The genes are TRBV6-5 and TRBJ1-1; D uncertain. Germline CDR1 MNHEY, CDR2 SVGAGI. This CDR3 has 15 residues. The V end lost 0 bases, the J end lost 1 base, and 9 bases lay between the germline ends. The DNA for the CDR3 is TGTGCCAGCAGTTACTCGAACGAGGGGAACACTGAAGCTTTCTTT. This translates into CASSYSNEGNTEAFF.

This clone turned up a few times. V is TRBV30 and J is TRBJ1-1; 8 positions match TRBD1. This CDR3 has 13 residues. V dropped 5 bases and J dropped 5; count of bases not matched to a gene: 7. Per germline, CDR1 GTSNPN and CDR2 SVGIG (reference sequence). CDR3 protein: CAWGRGRDTEAFF. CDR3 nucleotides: TGTGCCTGGGGCAGGGGGCGAGATACTGAAGCTTTCTTT.

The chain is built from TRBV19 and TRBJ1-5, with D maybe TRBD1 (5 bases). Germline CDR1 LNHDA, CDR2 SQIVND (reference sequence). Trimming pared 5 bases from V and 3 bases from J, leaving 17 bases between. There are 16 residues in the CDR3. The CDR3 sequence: CASSVTANRANQPQHF. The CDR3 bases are TGTGCCAGTAGTGTGACAGCGAATAGGGCCAATCAGCCCCAGCATTTT.

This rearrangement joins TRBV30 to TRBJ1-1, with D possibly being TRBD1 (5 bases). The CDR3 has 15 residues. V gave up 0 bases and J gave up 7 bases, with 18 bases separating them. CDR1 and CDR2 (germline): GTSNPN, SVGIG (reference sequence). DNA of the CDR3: TGTGCCTGGAGTGTATGGGGTCCCCGGGGGGATGAAGCTTTCTTT. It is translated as CAWSVWGPRGDEAFF.

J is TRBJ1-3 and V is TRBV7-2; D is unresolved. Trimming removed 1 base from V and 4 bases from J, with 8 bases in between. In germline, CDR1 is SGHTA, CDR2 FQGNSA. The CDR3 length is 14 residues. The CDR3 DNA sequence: TGTGCCAGCAGCTTAGTAACGGGGGGAAACACCATATATTTT. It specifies CASSLVTGGNTIYF.

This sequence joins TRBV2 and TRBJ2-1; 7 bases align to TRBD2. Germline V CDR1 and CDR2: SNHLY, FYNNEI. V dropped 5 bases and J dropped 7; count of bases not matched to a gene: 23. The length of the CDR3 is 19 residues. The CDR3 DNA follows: TGTGCCAGCAGTTCTACCCCCGGGAAAGGGCGGGAGTCGAGGAATGAGCAGTTCTTC. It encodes CASSSTPGKGRESRNEQFF.

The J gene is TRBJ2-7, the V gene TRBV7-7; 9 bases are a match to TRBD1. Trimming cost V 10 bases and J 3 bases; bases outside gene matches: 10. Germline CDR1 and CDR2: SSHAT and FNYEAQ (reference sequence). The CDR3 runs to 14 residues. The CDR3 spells CATTTGQGVYEQYF. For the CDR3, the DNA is TGTGCCACCACGACGGGACAGGGTGTCTACGAGCAGTACTTC.

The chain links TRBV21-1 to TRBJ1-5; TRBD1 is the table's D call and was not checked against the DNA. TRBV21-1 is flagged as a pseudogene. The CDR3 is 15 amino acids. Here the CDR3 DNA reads TGTGCCAGCAGCAAACCGGGACACGGCAATCAGCCCCAGCATTTT. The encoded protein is CASSKPGHGNQPQHF.

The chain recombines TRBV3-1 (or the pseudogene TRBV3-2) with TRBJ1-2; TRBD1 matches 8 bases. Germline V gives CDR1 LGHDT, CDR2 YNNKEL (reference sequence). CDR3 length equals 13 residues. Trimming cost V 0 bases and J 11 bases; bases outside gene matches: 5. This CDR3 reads CASSQDLTGVYTF. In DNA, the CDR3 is TGTGCCAGCAGCCAAGATCTGACAGGGGTGTACACCTTC.

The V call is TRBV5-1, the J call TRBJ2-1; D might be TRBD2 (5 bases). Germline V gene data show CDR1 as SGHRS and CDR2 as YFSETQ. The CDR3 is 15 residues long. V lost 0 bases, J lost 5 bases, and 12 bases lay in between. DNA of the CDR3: TGCGCCAGCAGCTTGGGGGTGGGAGTCCACAATGAGCAGTTCTTC. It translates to CASSLGVGVHNEQFF.

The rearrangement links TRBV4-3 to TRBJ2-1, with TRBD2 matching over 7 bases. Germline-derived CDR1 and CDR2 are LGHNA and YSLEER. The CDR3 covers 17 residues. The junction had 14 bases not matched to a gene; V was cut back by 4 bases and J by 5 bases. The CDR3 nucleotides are TGCGCCAGCAGCCCTTACCGTACGGGACTAATTAACAATGAGCAGTTCTTC. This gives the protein CASSPYRTGLINNEQFF.